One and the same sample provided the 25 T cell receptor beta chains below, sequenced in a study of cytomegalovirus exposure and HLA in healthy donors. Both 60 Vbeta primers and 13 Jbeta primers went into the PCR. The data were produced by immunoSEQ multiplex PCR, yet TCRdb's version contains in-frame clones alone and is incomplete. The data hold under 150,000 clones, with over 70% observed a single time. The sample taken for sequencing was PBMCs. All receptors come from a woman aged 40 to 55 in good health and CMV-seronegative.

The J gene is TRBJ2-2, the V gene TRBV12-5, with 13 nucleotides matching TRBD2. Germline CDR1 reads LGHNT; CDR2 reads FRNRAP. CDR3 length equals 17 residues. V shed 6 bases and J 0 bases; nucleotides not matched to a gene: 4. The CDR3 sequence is CASGLGTSGANTGELFF. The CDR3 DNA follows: TGTGCTAGTGGCCTGGGGACTAGCGGGGCGAACACCGGGGAGCTGTTTTTT. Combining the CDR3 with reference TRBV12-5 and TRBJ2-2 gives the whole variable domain DARVTQTPRHKVTEMGQEVTMRCQPILGHNTVFWYRQTMMQGLELLAYFRNRAPLDDSGMPKDRFSAEMPDATLATLKIQPSEPRDSAVYFCASGLGTSGANTGELFFGEGSRLTVL.

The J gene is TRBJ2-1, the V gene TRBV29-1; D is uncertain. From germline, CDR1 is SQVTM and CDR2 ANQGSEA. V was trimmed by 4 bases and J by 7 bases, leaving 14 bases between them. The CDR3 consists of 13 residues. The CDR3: CSVGGHRDNEQFF. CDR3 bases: TGCAGCGTTGGTGGGCACCGAGATAATGAGCAGTTCTTC.

The CDR3 nucleotides are TGCGCCAGCAGCTACAGGGGTGACACTGAAGCTTTCTTT. Translated: CASSYRGDTEAFF. The V call is TRBV5-1, the J call TRBJ1-1; 7 bases align to TRBD1. The trim removed 3 bases at V and 3 bases at J, leaving 2 bases unmatched. The CDR3 is 13 residues long. Per germline, CDR1 SGHRS and CDR2 YFSETQ.

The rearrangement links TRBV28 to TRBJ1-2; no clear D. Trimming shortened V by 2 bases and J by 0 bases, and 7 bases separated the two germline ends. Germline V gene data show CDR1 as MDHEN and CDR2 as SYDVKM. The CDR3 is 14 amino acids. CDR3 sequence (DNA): TGTGCCAGCAGTTTAGACACAGCTAACTATGGCTACACCTTC. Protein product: CASSLDTANYGYTF.

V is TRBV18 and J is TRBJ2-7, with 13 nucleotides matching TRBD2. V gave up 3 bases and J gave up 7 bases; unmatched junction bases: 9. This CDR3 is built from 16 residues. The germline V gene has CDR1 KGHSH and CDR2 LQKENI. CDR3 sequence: CASSPPGLAGVGEQYF. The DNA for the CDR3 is TGTGCCAGCTCACCCCCCGGACTAGCGGGAGTCGGTGAGCAGTACTTC.

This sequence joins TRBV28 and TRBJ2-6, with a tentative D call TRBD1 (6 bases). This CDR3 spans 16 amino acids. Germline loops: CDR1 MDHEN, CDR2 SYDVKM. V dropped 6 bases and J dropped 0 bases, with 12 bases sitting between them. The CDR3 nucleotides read TGTGCCAGCAGCCCACGGACAGCCTCTGGGGCCAACGTCCTGACTTTC. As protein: CASSPRTASGANVLTF.

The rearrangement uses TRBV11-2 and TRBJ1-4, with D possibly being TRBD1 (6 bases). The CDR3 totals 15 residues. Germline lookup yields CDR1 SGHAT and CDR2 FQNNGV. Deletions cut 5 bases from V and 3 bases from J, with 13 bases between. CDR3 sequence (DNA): TGTGCCAGCAGCGGGGCGGGGGCAGCTAATGAAAAACTGTTTTTT. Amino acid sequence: CASSGAGAANEKLFF.

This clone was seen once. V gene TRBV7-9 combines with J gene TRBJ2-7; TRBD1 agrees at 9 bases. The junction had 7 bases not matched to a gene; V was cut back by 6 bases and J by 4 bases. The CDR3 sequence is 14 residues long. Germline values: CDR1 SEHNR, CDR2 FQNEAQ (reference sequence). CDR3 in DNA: TGTGCCAGCAGAAGGGACAGGGAAACGTACGAGCAGTACTTC. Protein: CASRRDRETYEQYF. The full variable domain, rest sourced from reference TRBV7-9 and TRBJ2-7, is DTGVSQNPRHKITKRGQNVTFRCDPISEHNRLYWYRQTLGQGPEFLTYFQNEAQLEKSRLLSDRFSAERPKGSFSTLEIQRTEQGDSAMYLCASRRDRETYEQYFGPGTRLTVT.

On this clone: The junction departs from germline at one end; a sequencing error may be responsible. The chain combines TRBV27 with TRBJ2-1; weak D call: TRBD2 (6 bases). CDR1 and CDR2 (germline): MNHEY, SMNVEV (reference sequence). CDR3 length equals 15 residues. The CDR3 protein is CTSSLAVFGDNEQFF. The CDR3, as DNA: TGTACCAGCAGTTTAGCGGTTTTCGGAGACAATGAGCAGTTCTTC.

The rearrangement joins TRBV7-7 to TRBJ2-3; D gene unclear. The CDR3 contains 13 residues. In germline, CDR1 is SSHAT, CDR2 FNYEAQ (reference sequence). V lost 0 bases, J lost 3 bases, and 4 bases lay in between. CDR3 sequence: CASSLAETDTQYF. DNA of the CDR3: TGTGCCAGCAGCTTAGCGGAGACAGATACGCAGTATTTT.

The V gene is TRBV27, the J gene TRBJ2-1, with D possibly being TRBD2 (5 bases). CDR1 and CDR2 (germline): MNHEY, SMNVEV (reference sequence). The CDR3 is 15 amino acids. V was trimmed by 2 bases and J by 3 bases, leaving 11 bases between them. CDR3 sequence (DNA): TGTGCCAGCAGTTTAAGAACTAGACACTACAATGAGCAGTTCTTC. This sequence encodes CASSLRTRHYNEQFF.

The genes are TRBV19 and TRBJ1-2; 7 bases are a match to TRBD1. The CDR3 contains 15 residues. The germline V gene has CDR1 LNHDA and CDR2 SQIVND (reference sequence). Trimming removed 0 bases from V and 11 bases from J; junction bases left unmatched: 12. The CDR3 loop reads CASSIEPTGVRTYTF. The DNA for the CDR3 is TGTGCCAGTAGTATAGAACCAACAGGGGTTCGGACATACACCTTC.

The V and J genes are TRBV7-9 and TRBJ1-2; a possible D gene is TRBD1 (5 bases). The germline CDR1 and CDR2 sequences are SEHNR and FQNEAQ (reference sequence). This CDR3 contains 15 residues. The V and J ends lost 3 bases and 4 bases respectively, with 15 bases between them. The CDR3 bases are TGTGCCAGCAGCTTCCTCGGGGGGTCAAGCTATGGCTACACCTTC. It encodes CASSFLGGSSYGYTF.

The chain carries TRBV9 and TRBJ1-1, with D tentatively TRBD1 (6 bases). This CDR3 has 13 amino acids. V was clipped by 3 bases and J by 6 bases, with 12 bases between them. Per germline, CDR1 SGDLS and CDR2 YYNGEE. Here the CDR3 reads CASSAGGGPEAFF. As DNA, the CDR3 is TGTGCCAGCAGCGCCGGTGGGGGCCCTGAAGCTTTCTTT.

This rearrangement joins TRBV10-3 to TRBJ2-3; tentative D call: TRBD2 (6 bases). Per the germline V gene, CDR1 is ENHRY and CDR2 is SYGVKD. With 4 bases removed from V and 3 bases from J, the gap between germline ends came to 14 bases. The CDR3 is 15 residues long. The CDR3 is CAISGSGGVTDTQYF. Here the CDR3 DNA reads TGTGCCATCAGTGGTAGCGGAGGGGTTACAGATACGCAGTATTTT.

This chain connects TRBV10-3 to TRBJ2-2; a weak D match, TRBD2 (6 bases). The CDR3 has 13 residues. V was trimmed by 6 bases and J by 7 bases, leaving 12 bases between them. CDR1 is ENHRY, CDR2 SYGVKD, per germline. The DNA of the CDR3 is TGTGCCATCAGGCTTAGGGAGGACGGGGAGCTGTTTTTT. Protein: CAIRLREDGELFF.

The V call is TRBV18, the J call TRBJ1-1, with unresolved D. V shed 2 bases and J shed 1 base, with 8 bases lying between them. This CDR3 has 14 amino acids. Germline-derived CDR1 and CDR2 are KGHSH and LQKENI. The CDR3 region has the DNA TGTGCCAGCTCACCAGTCAACACGAACACTGAAGCTTTCTTT. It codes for CASSPVNTNTEAFF.

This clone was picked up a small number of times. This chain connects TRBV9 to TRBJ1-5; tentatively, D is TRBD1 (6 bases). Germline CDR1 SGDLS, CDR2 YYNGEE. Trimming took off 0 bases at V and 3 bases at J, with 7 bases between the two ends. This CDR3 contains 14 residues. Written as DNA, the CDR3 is TGTGCCAGCAGCGTAGGGGACATCAATCAGCCCCAGCATTTT. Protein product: CASSVGDINQPQHF.

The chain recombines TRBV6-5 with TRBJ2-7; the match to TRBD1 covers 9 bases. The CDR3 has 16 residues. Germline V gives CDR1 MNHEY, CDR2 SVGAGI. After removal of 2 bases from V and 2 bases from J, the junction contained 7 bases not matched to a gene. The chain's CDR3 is CASSYPPGTGTYEQYF. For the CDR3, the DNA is TGTGCCAGCAGTTACCCTCCCGGGACAGGGACCTACGAGCAGTACTTC.

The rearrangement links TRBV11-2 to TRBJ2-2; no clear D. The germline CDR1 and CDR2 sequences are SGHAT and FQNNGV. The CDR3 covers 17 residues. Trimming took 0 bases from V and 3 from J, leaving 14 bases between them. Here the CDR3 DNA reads TGTGCCAGCAGCTTAGATATAGTCCTAGTGGACACCGGGGAGCTGTTTTTT. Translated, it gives CASSLDIVLVDTGELFF.

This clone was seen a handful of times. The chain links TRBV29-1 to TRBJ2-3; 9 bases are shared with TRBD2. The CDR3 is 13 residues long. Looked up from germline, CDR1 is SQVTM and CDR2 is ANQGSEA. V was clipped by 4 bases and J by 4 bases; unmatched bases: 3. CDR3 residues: CSVAAGGADTQYF. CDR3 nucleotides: TGCAGCGTTGCAGCGGGAGGTGCAGATACGCAGTATTTT.

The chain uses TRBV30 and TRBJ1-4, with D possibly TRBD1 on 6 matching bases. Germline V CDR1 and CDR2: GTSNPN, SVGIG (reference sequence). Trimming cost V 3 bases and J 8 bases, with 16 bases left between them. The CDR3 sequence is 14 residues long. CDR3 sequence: CAWSLGGQGEKLFF. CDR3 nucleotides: TGTGCCTGGAGCCTCGGGGGGCAAGGGGAAAAACTGTTTTTT.

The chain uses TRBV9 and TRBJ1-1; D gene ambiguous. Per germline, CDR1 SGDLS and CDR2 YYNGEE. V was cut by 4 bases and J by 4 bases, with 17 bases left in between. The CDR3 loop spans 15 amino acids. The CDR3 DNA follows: TGTGCCAGCAGCCCGAGTTGGAACTGGGCCACTGAAGCTTTCTTT. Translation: CASSPSWNWATEAFF.

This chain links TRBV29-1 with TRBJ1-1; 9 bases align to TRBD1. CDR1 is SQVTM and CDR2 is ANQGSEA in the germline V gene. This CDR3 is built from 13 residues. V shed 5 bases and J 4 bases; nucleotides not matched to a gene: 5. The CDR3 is CSVPGTGTTEAFF. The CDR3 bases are TGCAGCGTTCCCGGGACAGGGACCACTGAAGCTTTCTTT.

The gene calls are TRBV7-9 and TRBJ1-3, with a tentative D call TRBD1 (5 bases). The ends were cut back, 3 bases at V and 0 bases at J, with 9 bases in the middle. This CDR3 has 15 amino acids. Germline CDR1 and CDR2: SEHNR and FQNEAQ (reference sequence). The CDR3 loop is CASSLGGTSGNTIYF. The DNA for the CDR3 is TGTGCCAGCAGCTTGGGGGGGACCTCTGGAAACACCATATATTTT.